A selection of T cell receptor beta chains follows, all from one sample in a study of control samples from healthy donors and cancer patients. Clones were read by immunoSEQ multiplex PCR, and TCRdb kept only the in-frame ones, dropping some. Among 150,000 to 200,000 clones listed, 80% to 90% were seen once. The sample comprised blood. These receptor sequences come from a man between 18 and 35 years old in good health. The CDR3 runs from the conserved cysteine through the conserved F or W. Each record gives: clone size, J gene, V gene, D gene, CDR3 DNA, CDR3 protein. D genes are given only for firm matches. Expanded clones are given a class, and other clones once, few, many or no size at all.

-,TRBJ1-1,TRBV5-5,-,TGTGCCAGCAGCTTTCCCACCAGGTCCACTGAAGCTTTCTTT,CASSFPTRSTEAFF
once,TRBJ1-6,TRBV6-5,TRBD1,TGTGCCAGCAGTACATCGACAGGGGCCAATTCACCCCTCCACTTT,CASSTSTGANSPLHF
few,TRBJ1-2,TRBV7-6,-,TGTGCCAGCAGCTTAAAGGAGAACTATGGCTACACCTTC,CASSLKENYGYTF
-,TRBJ2-5,TRBV6-2/TRBV6-3,-,TGTGCCAGCAGTACATCAGGGTCGGAAGAGACCCAGTACTTC,CASSTSGSEETQYF
-,TRBJ2-2,TRBV5-4,-,TGTGCCAGCACCAATGGGCCTTCCCGGGACACCGGGGAGCTGTTTTTT,CASTNGPSRDTGELFF
-,TRBJ1-1,TRBV3-1/TRBV3-2,TRBD1,TGTGCCAGCAGCCCGACAGGGGAGAACACTGAAGCTTTCTTT,CASSPTGENTEAFF
-,TRBJ2-2,TRBV9,TRBD2,TGTGCCAGCAGCGTAAAAGCTGGTTCACTAGCGGGGACAGAAGTCACCGGGGAGCTGTTTTTT,CASSVKAGSLAGTEVTGELFF
-,TRBJ1-3,TRBV6-5,-,TGTGCCAGCAGTTATGATCGGGGCTCTGGAAACACCATATATTTT,CASSYDRGSGNTIYF
-,TRBJ2-3,TRBV9,TRBD2,TGTGCCAGCAGCCCCCCCGGGACTAGCGGGGGGAACACAGATACGCAGTATTTT,CASSPPGTSGGNTDTQYF
-,TRBJ1-1,TRBV3-1/TRBV3-2,-,TGTGCCAGCAGTCCAAAGACAGCGTTTTACACTGAAGCTTTCTTT,CASSPKTAFYTEAFF
-,TRBJ1-6,TRBV2,-,TGTGCCAGCAGTGAAGGTACCCAGCCCCTCCACTTT,CASSEGTQPLHF
-,TRBJ1-3,TRBV11-2,TRBD1,TGTGCCAGCAGCGGGGACAGGGGCAGAAACACCATATATTTT,CASSGDRGRNTIYF
-,TRBJ2-5,TRBV15,TRBD2,TGTGCCACCAGCAGAGGTCTAGCGGGGGTAGAGACCCAGTACTTC,CATSRGLAGVETQYF
-,TRBJ1-1,TRBV18,-,TGTGCCAGCTCACCAGACTTTATTCGACAGAACACTGAAGCTTTCTTT,CASSPDFIRQNTEAFF
-,TRBJ2-1,TRBV14,TRBD1,TGTGCCAGCAGTCCTTGGGCAGGGGGCGATGAGCAGTTCTTC,CASSPWAGGDEQFF
-,TRBJ1-4,TRBV10-2,-,TGCGCCAGCAATCGAGGGGCCACTAATGAAAAACTGTTTTTT,CASNRGATNEKLFF
-,TRBJ2-1,TRBV5-6,-,TGTGCCAGCGGAAAGGCCGGAGCCTACAATGAGCAGTTCTTC,CASGKAGAYNEQFF
-,TRBJ2-5,TRBV10-3,TRBD2,TGTGCCATCAGGTACGGACTAGCGGAGACCCAGTACTTC,CAIRYGLAETQYF
-,TRBJ2-3,TRBV4-2,-,TGTGCCAGCAGCCAGCCTAGCACAGATACGCAGTATTTT,CASSQPSTDTQYF
-,TRBJ1-5,TRBV6-5,TRBD1,TGTGCCAGCAGTCGGGGGACAGGGCGTAATCAGCCCCAGCATTTT,CASSRGTGRNQPQHF
-,TRBJ1-1,TRBV4-3,-,TGCGCCAGCAGCCAAGATCGGTCCTTGAACACTGAAGCTTTCTTT,CASSQDRSLNTEAFF
-,TRBJ1-3,TRBV7-6,TRBD1,TGTGCCAGCAGCCCTAGACAGGGGCGCGTGAACACCATATATTTT,CASSPRQGRVNTIYF
-,TRBJ2-7,TRBV19,TRBD2,TGTGCCAGTAGAACCGCTAGCGGTGGTATGTACGAGCAGTACTTC,CASRTASGGMYEQYF
-,TRBJ1-1,TRBV3-1/TRBV3-2,TRBD1,TGTGCCAGCAGCAGCTGGACAGGAACGAACACTGAAGCTTTCTTT,CASSSWTGTNTEAFF
-,TRBJ1-2,TRBV7-9,-,TGTGCCAGCAGCTTAGGCGGTGGTGGGGCTGGCTACACCTTC,CASSLGGGGAGYTF
-,TRBJ2-5,TRBV6-5,-,TGTGCCAGCAGTTACGATGCCAGAGGGGAGACCCAGTACTTC,CASSYDARGETQYF
-,TRBJ2-1,TRBV7-2,-,TGTGCCAGCAGCTTAGTCAATAATCTTGCCTACAATGAGCAGTTCTTC,CASSLVNNLAYNEQFF
-,TRBJ1-1,TRBV6-5,-,TGTGCCAGCAGTTACAGACTCAGGAACACTGAAGCTTTCTTT,CASSYRLRNTEAFF
-,TRBJ2-7,TRBV6-2/TRBV6-3,-,TGTGCCAGCAGTTACGGACCCCGCGAGCAGTACTTC,CASSYGPREQYF
-,TRBJ1-1,TRBV14,-,TGTGCCAGCAGCCCACAAGTCGGGAAGGCTGAAGCTTTCTTT,CASSPQVGKAEAFF
-,TRBJ1-4,TRBV19,TRBD1,TGTGCCAGTAGCCCGGGACAGGGGAAGGAAAAACTGTTTTTT,CASSPGQGKEKLFF
-,TRBJ2-7,TRBV6-6,-,TGTGCCACGGGGGGCAGGGAACACGAGCAGTACTTC,CATGGREHEQYF
-,TRBJ1-1,TRBV19,-,TGTGCCAGTAGTATCGTCAGGGACACTGAAGCTTTCTTT,CASSIVRDTEAFF
once,TRBJ2-7,TRBV3-1/TRBV3-2,-,TGTGCCAGCAGCCAACTCGGCCAAGGAGGCGGAGTTGGTGACGAGCAGTACTTC,CASSQLGQGGGVGDEQYF
-,TRBJ2-3,TRBV18,TRBD1,TGTGCCAGCTCACCCGGACAGGGGCTCGCCGATACGCAGTATTTT,CASSPGQGLADTQYF
once,TRBJ1-5,TRBV24-1,-,TGTGCCACCAGTGACTCGGACCGAAGATACAATCAGCCCCAGCATTTT,CATSDSDRRYNQPQHF
-,TRBJ1-2,TRBV28,-,TGTGCCAGCATTCCCCGGGGGCCGGGGAACTATGGCTACACCTTC,CASIPRGPGNYGYTF
-,TRBJ2-7,TRBV7-2,-,TGTGCCAGCAGCCCGGACTCGGGGATAAAGGAGCAGTACTTC,CASSPDSGIKEQYF
-,TRBJ1-1,TRBV5-1,-,TGCGCCAGCAGCCCCGGGGGGGGGAACACTGAAGCTTTCTTT,CASSPGGGNTEAFF
-,TRBJ2-7,TRBV4-2,TRBD1,TGTGCCAGCAGCCAAGGTTCAGGGACAGGGGCCGACGAGCAGTACTTC,CASSQGSGTGADEQYF
-,TRBJ2-5,TRBV7-3,TRBD2,TGTGCCAGCAGTAGCGGGTTACAAGAGACCCAGTACTTC,CASSSGLQETQYF
-,TRBJ1-5,TRBV6-5,-,TGTGCCAGCAGTTACAGGGGCAATCAGCCCCAGCATTTT,CASSYRGNQPQHF
-,TRBJ2-3,TRBV19,-,TGTGCCAGTAGTAGACAATTGGAAACAGATACGCAGTATTTT,CASSRQLETDTQYF
-,TRBJ1-6,TRBV30,-,TGTGCCTGGGCCCTGGCGGGGAATTCACCCCTCCACTTT,CAWALAGNSPLHF
-,TRBJ1-1,TRBV6-5,TRBD1,TGTGCCAGCAGTCTACGGACAGGGGAAGCTTTCTTT,CASSLRTGEAFF